This record covers a single TCR beta chain. Its antigen is not yet known. Base qualities are not provided; no much larger clone lies one nucleotide away. The data belong to a study of blood T cell repertoires in COVID-19 (dated by TCRdb to 2020 to 2021). Some background on the complete study: Samples covering the acute and convalescent phases of COVID-19 were provided by collaborators in the United States, Italy and Spain. The samples were drawn from the first 160 participants of the ongoing ImmuneRACE study and from 950 to 1,500 subjects provided by 6 global collaborators. The dataset comprised deeply sampled blood TCRbeta repertoires from subjects exposed to, actively infected with, or recovered from COVID-19. Where available, HLA class I and class II types were taken from metadata supplied by the sample provider and were not determined by assay-based typing. The prospective study material was composed of cDNA or gDNA derived from T cells, B-cell-depleted T cells, or PBMCs. The sample metadata nearly always contained a de-identified subject ID, COVID-19 status, age in years and sex. The repertoires were released in a freely available public database intended as a resource for research on the immune response to SARS-CoV-2. The study at large found these results: How much clinical and demographic metadata was included differed by source and by participant, and the metadata was provided uncurated.

TCRbeta CDR3 regions were amplified from genomic DNA by means of the immunoSEQ Assay, a bias-controlled multiplex PCR. From the authors' description of their analysis: Within the assay, amplification of reference gene primers was used to estimate how many nucleated cells each sample contained. To quantify the absolute abundance of each unique TCRbeta CDR3 rearrangement, sequence reads were collapsed and filtered. For each sample, productive Simpson clonality was calculated by taking the square root of Simpson's diversity index across productive rearrangements. TCRdb took over this immuneACCESS table, retaining in-frame rearrangements with V and J assigned. Such tables are incomplete; in checked studies, under half of the missing clones stem from an unresolved V gene, and the remainder is unexplained. The V and J calls and clone size are taken from that table; D and trimming were inferred from the DNA. The table for this sample lists about 480,000 clones; approximately 92% of them were counted only once. The ten largest clones take up around 0.92% of the sample.

Reading from cysteine to phenylalanine, the CDR3 counts 14 amino acids. Kept here is only the CDR3 DNA, which spans 42 bases and is read in frame from base 1. Trimming leaves V shorter by 7 bases and J shorter by 5 bases, with the junction holding 9 bases beyond the gene matches. In the germline V gene (reference sequence), CDR1 corresponds to LNHDA and CDR2 to SQIVND. In Seattle, one collaborating source enrolled patients while the infection was active and tracked those patients longitudinally over the course of disease. Collaborating institutions collected whole blood in K2EDTA tubes following their own protocols. For TCRbeta analysis, collaborators shipped samples as frozen whole blood, isolated PBMCs, or DNA extracted from either of those sample types.

This clonotype originated in a man aged 18 to 29 with COVID-19, enrolled during active disease. In this chain, TRBV19 is recombined with TRBJ1-2; a stretch of 8 junction bases matches TRBD1. The material sequenced was peripheral blood. The DNA reads as follows: TGTGCCAGTACCCCGGACAGGGTGGGGTATGGCTACACCTTC. It translates to CASTPDRVGYGYTF.